Sample share makes the clone carrying this T cell receptor beta chain large (0.1 to 1%). This sample stems from a study of spatial heterogeneity in lung cancer. The sample's time point: sample taken at primary tumor resection. Sequencing covered unsorted whole RNA taken from tumor, nontumor lung or frozen PBMC. MiXCR was run by TCRdb on the 5' RACE reads, yielding one entry per CDR3 protein. Of over 2,000 distinct CDR3 sequences in the sample, roughly an eighth were seen once. The CDR3 sequence is 16 residues long. Trimming left V 4 bases short and J 2 bases short, with 18 bases between. Germline-derived CDR1 and CDR2 are MDHEN and SYDVKM.

Sequenced material: PBMCs, taken at surgery. V usage is TRBV28 and J usage is TRBJ2-7; D gene uncertain. This TCR was sampled from a male donor with early-stage non-small cell lung cancer. DNA of the CDR3: TGTGCCAGCAGTTCGAGACCTACCTCCCTCCCCTACGAGCAGTACTTC. It is translated as CASSSRPTSLPYEQYF.